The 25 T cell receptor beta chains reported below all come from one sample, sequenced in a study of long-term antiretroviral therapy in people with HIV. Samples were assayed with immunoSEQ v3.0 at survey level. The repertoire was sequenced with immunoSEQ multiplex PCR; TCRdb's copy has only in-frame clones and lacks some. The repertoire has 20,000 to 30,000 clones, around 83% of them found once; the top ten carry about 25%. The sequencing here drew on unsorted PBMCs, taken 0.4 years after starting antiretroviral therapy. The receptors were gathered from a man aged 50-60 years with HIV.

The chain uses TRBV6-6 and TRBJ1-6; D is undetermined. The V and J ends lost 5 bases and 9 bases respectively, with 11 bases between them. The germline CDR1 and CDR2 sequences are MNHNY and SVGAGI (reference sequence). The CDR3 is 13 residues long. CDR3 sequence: CASSAGEISPLHF. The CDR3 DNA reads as TGTGCCAGCAGTGCTGGGGAAATTTCACCCCTCCACTTT.

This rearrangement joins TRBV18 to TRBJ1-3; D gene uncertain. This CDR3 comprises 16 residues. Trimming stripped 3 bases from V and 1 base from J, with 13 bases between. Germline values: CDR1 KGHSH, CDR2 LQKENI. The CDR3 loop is CASSPTREGSGNTIYF. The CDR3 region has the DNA TGTGCCAGCTCACCTACCCGGGAAGGGTCTGGAAACACCATATATTTT.

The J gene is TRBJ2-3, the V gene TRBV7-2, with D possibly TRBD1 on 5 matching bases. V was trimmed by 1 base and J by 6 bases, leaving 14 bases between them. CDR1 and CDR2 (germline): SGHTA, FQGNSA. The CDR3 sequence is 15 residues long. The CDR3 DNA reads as TGTGCCAGCAGCTTAGTGGGCAGGGTGGGGGATACGCAGTATTTT. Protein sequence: CASSLVGRVGDTQYF.

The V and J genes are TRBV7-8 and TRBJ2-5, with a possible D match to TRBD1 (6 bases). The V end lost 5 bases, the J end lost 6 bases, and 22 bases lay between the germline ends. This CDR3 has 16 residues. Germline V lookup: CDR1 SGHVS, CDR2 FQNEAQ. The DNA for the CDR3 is TGTGCCAGCAGCCCCCCCCGGACTCGGCAGGGGCAGACCCAGTACTTC. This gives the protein CASSPPRTRQGQTQYF. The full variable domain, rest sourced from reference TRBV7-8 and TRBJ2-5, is GAGVSQSPRYKVAKRGQDVALRCDPISGHVSLFWYQQALGQGPEFLTYFQNEAQLDKSGLPSDRFFAERPEGSVSTLKIQRTQQEDSAVYLCASSPPRTRQGQTQYFGPGTRLLVL.

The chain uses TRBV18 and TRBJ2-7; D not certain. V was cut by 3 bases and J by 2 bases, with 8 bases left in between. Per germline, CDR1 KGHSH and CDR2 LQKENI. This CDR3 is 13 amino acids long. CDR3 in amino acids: CASSPARAYEQYF. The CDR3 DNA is TGTGCCAGCTCACCCGCTCGGGCCTACGAGCAGTACTTC.

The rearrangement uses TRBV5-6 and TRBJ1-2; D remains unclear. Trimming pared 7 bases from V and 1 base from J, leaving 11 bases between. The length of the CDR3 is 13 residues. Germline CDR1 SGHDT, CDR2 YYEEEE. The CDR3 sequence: CASRKEGNYGYTF. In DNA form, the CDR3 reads TGTGCCAGCCGAAAGGAGGGTAACTATGGCTACACCTTC. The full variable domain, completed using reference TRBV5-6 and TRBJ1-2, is DAGVTQSPTHLIKTRGQQVTLRCSPKSGHDTVSWYQQALGQGPQFIFQYYEEEERQRGNFPDRFSGHQFPNYSSELNVNALLLGDSALYLCASRKEGNYGYTFGSGTRLTVV.

The CDR3 here is CAISDPSGDRKKRYTGELFF. In DNA form, the CDR3 reads TGTGCCATCAGTGACCCTTCGGGGGACAGGAAAAAACGGTACACCGGGGAGCTGTTTTTT. This sequence joins TRBV10-3 and TRBJ2-2, with TRBD1 matching over 8 bases. Germline V gives CDR1 ENHRY, CDR2 SYGVKD. The CDR3 is made up of 20 amino acids. Unmatched junction bases numbered 18, after V lost 3 bases and J lost 3 bases.

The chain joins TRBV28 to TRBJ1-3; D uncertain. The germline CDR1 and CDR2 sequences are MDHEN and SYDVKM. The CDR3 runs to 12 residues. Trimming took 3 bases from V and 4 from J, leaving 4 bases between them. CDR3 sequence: CASSFKGNTIYF. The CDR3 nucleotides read TGTGCCAGCAGTTTTAAGGGAAACACCATATATTTT. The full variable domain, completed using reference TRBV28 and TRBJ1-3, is DVKVTQSSRYLVKRTGEKVFLECVQDMDHENMFWYRQDPGLGLRLIYFSYDVKMKEKGDIPEGYSVSREKKERFSLILESASTNQTSMYLCASSFKGNTIYFGEGSWLTVV.

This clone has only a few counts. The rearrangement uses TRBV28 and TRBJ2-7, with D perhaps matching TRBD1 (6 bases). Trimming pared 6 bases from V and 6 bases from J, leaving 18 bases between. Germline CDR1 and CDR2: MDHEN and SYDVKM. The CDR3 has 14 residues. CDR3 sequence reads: CASSGLRGWSEQYF. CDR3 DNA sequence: TGTGCCAGCAGCGGACTCAGGGGTTGGTCCGAGCAGTACTTC.

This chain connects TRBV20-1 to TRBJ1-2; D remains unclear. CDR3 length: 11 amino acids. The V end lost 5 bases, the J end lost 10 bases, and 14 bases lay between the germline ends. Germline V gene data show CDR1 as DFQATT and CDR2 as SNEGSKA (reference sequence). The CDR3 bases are TGCAGTGCTCCCTATGTACAGTCCTACACCTTC. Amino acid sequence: CSAPYVQSYTF.

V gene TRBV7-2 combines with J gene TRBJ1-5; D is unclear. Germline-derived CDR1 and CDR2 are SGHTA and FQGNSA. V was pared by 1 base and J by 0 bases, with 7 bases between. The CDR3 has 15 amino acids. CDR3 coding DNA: TGTGCCAGCAGCTTAGTCGTTAATAGCAATCAGCCCCAGCATTTT. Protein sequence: CASSLVVNSNQPQHF.

CDR3 nucleotides: TGTGCCAGCTCACCAGGGACAGGGCGTTACGAGCAGTACTTC. Protein sequence: CASSPGTGRYEQYF. The chain has TRBV18 and TRBJ2-7, with TRBD1 matching 9 bases. J was trimmed by 4 bases and V by 2 bases; bases with no gene match: 3. Germline-derived CDR1 and CDR2 are KGHSH and LQKENI. The CDR3 totals 14 residues.

CDR3 loop: CAWIQSSHGYTF. The CDR3 region has the DNA TGTGCCTGGATCCAAAGCTCCCATGGCTACACCTTC. The V and J genes are TRBV30 and TRBJ1-2; no clear D. Trimming cost V 4 bases and J 6 bases, with 12 bases left between them. CDR3 length: 12 residues. Germline values: CDR1 GTSNPN, CDR2 SVGIG (reference sequence).

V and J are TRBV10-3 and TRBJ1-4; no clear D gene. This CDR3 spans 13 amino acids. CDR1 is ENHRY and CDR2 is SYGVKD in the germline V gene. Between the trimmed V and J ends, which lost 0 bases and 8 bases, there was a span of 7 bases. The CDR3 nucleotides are TGTGCCATCAGTGAGTCGATGTGGGAAAAACTGTTTTTT. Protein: CAISESMWEKLFF.

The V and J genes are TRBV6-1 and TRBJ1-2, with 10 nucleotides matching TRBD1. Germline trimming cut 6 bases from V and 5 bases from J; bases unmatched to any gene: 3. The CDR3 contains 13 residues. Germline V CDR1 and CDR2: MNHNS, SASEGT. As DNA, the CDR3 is TGTGCCAGCAGGAGGGACAGGGGTTATGGCTACACCTTC. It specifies CASRRDRGYGYTF.

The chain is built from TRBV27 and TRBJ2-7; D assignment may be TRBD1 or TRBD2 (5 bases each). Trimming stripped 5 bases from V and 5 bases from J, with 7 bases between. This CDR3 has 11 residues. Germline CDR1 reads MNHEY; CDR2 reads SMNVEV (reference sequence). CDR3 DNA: TGTGCCAGCAGTCGGGGACACGAGCAGTACTTC. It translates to CASSRGHEQYF.

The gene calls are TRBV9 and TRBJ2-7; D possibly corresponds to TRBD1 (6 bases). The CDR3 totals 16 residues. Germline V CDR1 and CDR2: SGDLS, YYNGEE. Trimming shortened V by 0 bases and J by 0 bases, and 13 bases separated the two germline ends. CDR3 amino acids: CASSVGGDTSSYEQYF. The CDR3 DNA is TGTGCCAGCAGCGTAGGAGGGGACACTAGCTCCTACGAGCAGTACTTC.

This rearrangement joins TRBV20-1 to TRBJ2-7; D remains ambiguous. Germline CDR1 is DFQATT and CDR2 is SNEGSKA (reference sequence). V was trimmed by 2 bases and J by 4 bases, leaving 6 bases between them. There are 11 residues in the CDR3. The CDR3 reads CSARQLYEQYF. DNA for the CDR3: TGCAGTGCTAGACAGTTGTACGAGCAGTACTTC.

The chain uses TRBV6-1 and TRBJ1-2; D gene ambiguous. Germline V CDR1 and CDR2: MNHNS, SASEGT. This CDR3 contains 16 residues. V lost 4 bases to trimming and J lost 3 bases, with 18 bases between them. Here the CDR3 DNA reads TGTGCCAGCAGTGGACGGTTGGGTCCCCTGGACTATGGCTACACCTTC. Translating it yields CASSGRLGPLDYGYTF.

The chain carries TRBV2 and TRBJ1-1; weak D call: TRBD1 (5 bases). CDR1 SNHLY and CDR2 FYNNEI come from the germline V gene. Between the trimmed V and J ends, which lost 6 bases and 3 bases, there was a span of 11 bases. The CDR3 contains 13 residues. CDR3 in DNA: TGTGCCAGCAGGGGACCGCATGACACTGAAGCTTTCTTT. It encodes CASRGPHDTEAFF.

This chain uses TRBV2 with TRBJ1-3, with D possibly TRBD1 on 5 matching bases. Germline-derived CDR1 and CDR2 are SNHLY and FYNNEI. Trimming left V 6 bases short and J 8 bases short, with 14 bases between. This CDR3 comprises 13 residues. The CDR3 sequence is CASSSGLRDTIYF. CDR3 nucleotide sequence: TGTGCCAGCAGCTCGGGACTCAGGGACACCATATATTTT.

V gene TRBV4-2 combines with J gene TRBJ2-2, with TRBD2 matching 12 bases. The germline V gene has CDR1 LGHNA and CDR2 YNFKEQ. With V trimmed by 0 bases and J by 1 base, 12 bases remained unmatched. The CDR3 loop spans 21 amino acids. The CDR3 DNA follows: TGTGCCAGCAGCCAAGATCCGGGACTAGCGGGTTCCGCCGGGAACACCGGGGAGCTGTTTTTT. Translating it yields CASSQDPGLAGSAGNTGELFF.

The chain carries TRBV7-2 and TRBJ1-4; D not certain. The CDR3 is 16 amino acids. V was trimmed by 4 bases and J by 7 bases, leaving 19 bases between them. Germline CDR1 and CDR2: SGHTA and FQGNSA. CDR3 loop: CASSSFPRARAEKLFF. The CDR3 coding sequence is TGTGCCAGCAGCTCTTTCCCCCGGGCTCGGGCTGAAAAACTGTTTTTT.

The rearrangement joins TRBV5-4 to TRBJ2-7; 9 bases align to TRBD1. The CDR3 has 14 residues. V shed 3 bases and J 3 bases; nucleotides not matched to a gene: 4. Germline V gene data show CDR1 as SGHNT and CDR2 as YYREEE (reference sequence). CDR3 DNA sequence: TGTGCCAGCAGCTCCGGGACAGGGTTCTACGAGCAGTACTTC. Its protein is CASSSGTGFYEQYF.

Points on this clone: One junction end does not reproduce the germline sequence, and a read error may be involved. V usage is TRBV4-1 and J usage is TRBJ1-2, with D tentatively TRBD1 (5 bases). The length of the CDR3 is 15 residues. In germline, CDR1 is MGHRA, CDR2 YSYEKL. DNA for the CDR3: TGCACCAGCAGAGTCTTGGACAACCTTAACTATGGCTACACCTTC. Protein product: CTSRVLDNLNYGYTF.